The entry below gives a single T cell receptor beta chain sequence along with its context. Its antigen is undetermined. Expressed TCRB transcripts were sequenced, since all the RNA that had been isolated was reverse transcribed. Measured with immunoSEQ multiplex PCR; TCRdb has only the in-frame clones, and not every one. This sample has 600,000 to 700,000 clones, with around 12% found just once. Germline CDR1 and CDR2: WNHNN and SYGVQD (reference sequence). The CDR3 has 13 amino acids. Trimming removed 3 bases from V and 5 bases from J, with 8 bases in between. This sample is drawn from a study of beta chain features in type 1 diabetes. Study-level results: Shorter TCRB CDR3s, moderately but significantly so, marked every one of the four CD4+ subsets in Type 1 diabetes patients. Across patients, naive, central memory and Treg TCRB repertoires exhibited apparently greater similarity than was observed across healthy donors.

Sorting gave populations that all exceeded 95% purity. The sequenced sample consisted of naive CD4+ T cells from blood. The chain links TRBV10-1 to TRBJ2-1; D unresolved. The clonotype originates from a young man with type 1 diabetes. The CDR3 region is CASSERTNNEQFF. In DNA form, the CDR3 reads TGCGCCAGCAGTGAACGTACAAACAATGAGCAGTTCTTC.